Reported below is one TCR beta chain. This entry comes from a study of immune characterization of retroperitoneal liposarcoma. From germline, CDR1 is MNHNY and CDR2 SVGAGI (reference sequence). The CDR3 extends over 15 amino acids. TCRdb re-called the PCR reads through MiXCR, storing one row per CDR3 protein. The table lists some 10,000 distinct CDR3 sequences, about 30% of them singletons. The TCR sequence derives from a male donor with retroperitoneal liposarcoma. The chain couples TRBV6-6 to TRBJ2-1; D may correspond to TRBD1 or TRBD2 (6 bases each). Near its end, the DNA agrees better with TRBJ2-7, so the J call may be wrong. Sequenced sample: tumor tissue. The CDR3 DNA reads as TGTGCCAGCAGTTACTCAGGGGGACTGCAGAACGAGCAGTACTTC. This gives the protein CASSYSGGLQNEQYF.